A single TCR beta chain is shown here with its context. Its antigen is unknown. The record has no base qualities; no much larger clone is one base away. Library preparation was by the immunoSEQ multiplex PCR assay. The multiplex PCR relied on a mix of 60 forward primers for TCR Vbeta segments and 13 reverse primers for TCR Jbeta segments. A multiplex PCR assay on genomic DNA amplified the CDR3 region of rearranged TCR beta genes. On the Illumina HiSeq System, the amplified TCR beta libraries were sequenced as 87-base-pair reads. Per the authors' processing: A later analysis counted 65 million to 90 million unique TCR beta chains across the 550 to 700 repertoires, and 9 million to 14 million of these chains were shared by at least two donors. A nearest-neighbor algorithm error-corrected the raw reads and collapsed the reads into unique sequences, merging closely related sequences to remove PCR and sequencing errors. V, D and J gene segments were assigned by aligning CDR3 sequences to IMGT reference sequences. For a sequence to be retained, a match of at least six nucleotides to both a V gene segment and a J gene segment was required. A rearrangement was called productive if the CDR3 had no stop codons and remained in frame with V and J, and every other rearrangement was called non-productive. Following IMGT convention, CDR3 was defined as the stretch from the second conserved V-encoded cysteine up to the conserved J-encoded phenylalanine. In an earlier analysis of some 550 of the donors, sequences lacking an unambiguous match to a single V gene segment were excluded. An earlier analysis of approximately 590 of the donors called V segments functional above 56.7% productive rearrangements and segregating when the between-donor standard deviation exceeded 5%. To diagnose cytomegalovirus status from the catalog of TCR beta chain sequences, a statistical classification framework was built. V and J gene assignment, in a later analysis, came from comparing TCR nucleotide sequences with IMGT/GENE-DB human TR gene sequences. A later analysis assigned CDR3 sequences and most-parsimonious VDJ recombination scenarios with the TCRdist pipeline. A later analysis defined each TCR beta chain by its CDR3 amino acid sequence plus V-gene family, and excluded reads lacking a unique V-gene family. A later analysis removed several hundred highly shared, low-generation-probability nucleotide sequences to deal with suspected cross-contamination and a sequencing artifact. For each public chain, a later analysis derived a clonal expansion index from normalized ranks of inferred template counts within each repertoire. In a later analysis, generation probabilities were computed using a VDJ recombination model fitted to out-of-frame rearrangements, and the results were checked against IGoR. In a later analysis, TCR-TCR, TCR-HLA and TCR-CMV co-occurrence was scored with hypergeometric tests, and a repertoire-size bias correction was applied to TCR pairs. In a later analysis, false discovery rates were estimated by permuting HLA or CMV assignments 20 times. In a later analysis, co-occurring TCRs were grouped with DBSCAN, and TCRdist sequence similarity was added when clustering was performed within HLA-allele-positive subsets. For co-occurrence clustering, repertoires with fewer than 30,000 or more than 120,000 public chains were excluded, along with roughly 5 repertoires with anomalous nucleotide sharing. TCRdb re-hosts the immuneACCESS table, in-frame sequences only. Its copies lack some clones; in the studies checked, an unresolved V gene accounts for under half of them, and the cause for the rest is not known. V and J calls and clone size are given by that table; D and trimming were obtained from the DNA. Within this sample are roughly 100,000 clones, with almost 80% of them counted one time only. The top ten constitute around 6.1% of the sample.

The cohort consisted of approximately 670 healthy bone marrow donors. Cohort members were all nominally healthy when sampled, although unrecorded immune exposures were likely present. The donor was CMV seropositive and was included in the group of 250 to 300 seropositive cohort members. A peripheral blood sample was provided by each donor, and peripheral blood mononuclear cells were used for TCR beta sequencing. The Qiagen DNeasy Blood Extraction Kit was used to extract genomic DNA from the blood cell samples. This sample is drawn from a study of cytomegalovirus exposure and HLA in healthy donors (dated 2017 in TCRdb). Background for the entire study: An earlier analysis of roughly 500 of the donors reported approximately 260 Gb of sequence data and 117 million unique TCR beta sequences obtained from about 170 million T cells. The aim of the study was to test whether cataloging public T cell receptors could identify signatures of past pathogen exposure. All discovery cohort repertoires had been generated using a single sequencing platform. The number of typed donors differed by locus: about 620-640 for A, B, C, DRB1 and DQB1; approximately 520 for DQA1; approximately 600 for DPA1; and approximately 450 for DPB1. Rather than drawing on any new phenotypic data, the later analysis identified candidate immune exposures from TCR beta sequences and the way those sequences occurred across donors. Among several hundred genotyped donors of the cohort, an average of around 250,000 unique TCR beta nucleotide sequences was sequenced per donor, of which about 18% were non-productive. A later genetic analysis took genome-wide SNP genotypes for about three fifths of the roughly 670 donors and used that subset as a discovery cohort. Five DR-DQ haplotypes were handled as single units for association and clustering because linkage in the cohort was strong. Approximately 300 gigabases of sequencing data and about 92 million unique TCR sequences made up an early release that covered fewer than 650 HLA-typed donors. An earlier analysis of 587 of the donors used high-throughput TCR beta sequencing to judge whether each TCR beta V gene segment behaved as functional or pseudogenic. The study profiled the T cell repertoires of under 700 subjects by immunosequencing and related them to cytomegalovirus serostatus. A later analysis re-analyzed previously published TCR beta repertoires from roughly 600 donors and added high-resolution HLA genotyping to study TCR occurrence patterns. High-throughput TCR immunosequencing, statistical association of individual TCRs with disease status, and machine learning were combined to predict cytomegalovirus infection status. Both class I and class II loci were covered by HLA typing, at four-digit resolution. Donor age, sex, ethnicity and CMV serostatus were compiled together with the repertoire data. Of the roughly 400 genotyped donors, roughly 85% fell in the genetic ancestry cluster associated with self-reported Caucasian donors. Besides the first cohort of around 700 subjects, a separate validation cohort made up of some 110 different subjects was used.

The paper as a whole reports these results and caveats: A cluster of highly shared sequence variants was judged likely to be a technical artifact of the sequencing pipeline. According to the authors, the approach could potentially be generalized to other disease states and immunological phenotypes. Most CMV-associated TCR beta chains appeared to be HLA-restricted in a later analysis, and the HLA associations seemed to be driven largely by CMV exposure. A further reported finding was that TCR beta sequences accurately predicted the HLA-A and HLA-B alleles for most subjects in the first cohort. For the cohort, immune exposure information was limited to CMV serostatus. An association between a missense DCLRE1C variant and V-gene and J-gene trimming of TCR beta chains was found in a later genetic analysis and replicated in an independent cohort. In an earlier analysis of under 600 of the donors, most TCR beta V segments were observed in productive rearrangements about 87% or about 30% of the time, broadly matching IMGT annotations. Linkage disequilibrium might explain the correlated functional status among segregating V segments, but an unknown experimental factor could not be ruled out. The study gave a list of under 200 TCR beta chains associated with cytomegalovirus. While some public TCRs were present in many individuals, most TCR sequences turned up only very rarely across donors. Compared with equally common non-associated chains, HLA-associated TCR beta chains in a later analysis were more clonally expanded and had lower generation probabilities. The classifier was reported to diagnose cytomegalovirus status with high specificity and sensitivity in both the original and validation cohorts. In vitro tests confirmed that three of the cytomegalovirus-associated TCR beta chains recognize cytomegalovirus antigens. HLA typing was unavailable for some donors at each locus, so association tests used only the typed subset. Only TCR beta chains were sequenced in this cohort, and the absence of alpha or paired-chain data limited detectable features. A later genetic analysis reported fewer N-insertions in productive TCRs among donors in an Asian-associated ancestry cluster than the 666-donor mean. When HLA alleles, especially DR and DQ, strongly co-occurred, attributing TCR associations to individual alleles was difficult. The presence/absence analyses assumed that sequencing depth was roughly uniform across donors, and that assumption may not be true. In a later analysis, TCR association rates were found to vary across HLA loci, with the most associated TCRs seen for DRB1 alleles and the fewest for HLA-C alleles. A later analysis reported that several top co-occurrence clusters appeared linked to parvovirus B19, influenza, CMV and Epstein-Barr virus. Specific HLA alleles were associated with over 15,000 TCR beta sequences at a false discovery rate of 0.05 in a later analysis. Approximately 18 rarely observed V segments, including chromosome 9 orphons, were excluded from the earlier analysis of just under 600 of the donors because counts were too low. Some IMGT-functional V segments, including TRBV6-2 and TRBV6-3, could not be told apart with the 87-base-pair reads, so those segments were excluded.

The CDR3 numbers 16 residues from cysteine through phenylalanine. Only CDR3 DNA remains: 48 bases, in frame from the first base. CDR1 and CDR2 are read off the germline V gene as MDHEN and SYDVKM. Germline trimming amounts to 4 bases on V and 4 bases on J, with 11 as the count of junction bases outside the gene matches. The TCR originated in a man aged 55 to 70 in good health and CMV-seropositive. The sample comprised PBMCs. Recombination joined TRBV28 with TRBJ2-7, with 9 central nucleotides matching TRBD1. The CDR3 loop reads CASSSASVGQGYEQYF. The nucleotide sequence is TGTGCCAGCAGTTCAGCCTCCGTAGGACAGGGGTACGAGCAGTACTTC.